The sequence of this TCR beta chain was determined in a study of CD8+CD57+ T cells in acquired aplastic anemia (dated by TCRdb to 2016 to 2018). With regard to the full study: DNA extracted from sorted CD4+ and CD8+ cells had a mean of about 3 ug, with a range of about 0.19 to 27.4 ug. A CD8+CD57+ expansion meant a frequency higher than the mean frequency seen in healthy subjects. Broad study findings and their caveats: Nearly 30 CD8+ CDR3 sequences were found in both patients and controls but appeared to be highly expressed in patients and within the immunodominant clones of the patients. Between patients and healthy controls, no significant difference in CD8+ Simpson's diversity was found (P=0.060).

Sequences WSHSY (CDR1) and SAAADI (CDR2) are obtained from the germline V gene. From cysteine to phenylalanine, the CDR3 is 16 amino acids long. Here the CDR3 DNA is all that survives: 48 bases in frame from base 1. Trimming takes 3 bases off V and 0 bases off J; junction bases not matched to a gene: 8. TCR beta VDJ combination and CDR3 sequence profiling used genomic DNA as the template. An Illumina HiSeq 2000 was the platform used for TCR repertoire sequencing. Concerning the study's data processing: TRBV/TRBJ rearrangement plots, CDR3 size and DJ length profiles, and Simpson's diversity index were used to evaluate the repertoires. The immunodominant clone was defined as the most abundant DNA sequence in deep sequencing data. CDR3 amino acid sequences were screened for sharing across subjects and were compared with published repertoires and the VDJdb database. The public reads were run again by TCRdb, first through fastp at Q25 and then through MiXCR, and only productive beta chains were kept. Rows are combined by CDR3 protein, so each entry shows the most common genes and DNA. The V and J calls shown here were made by TCRdb, not taken from the authors' results. The sample table holds around 220,000 distinct CDR3 sequences, of which under 50% were seen once. In total, the top ten clones hold 20% of the sample.

This clonotype was seen at least ten times. No cognate antigen has been identified for it. The sample holds no much larger clone one base away, and base qualities are not on file. The patients picked for sequencing were ones in whom flow cytometry had shown an expansion of CD8+CD57+ cells. Every patient had severe acquired aplastic anemia, diagnosed using the International Study of Aplastic Anemia and Agranulocytosis and Camitta criteria. At the time blood was sampled, none of the patients had received any therapy. In the study, sorted CD4+ and CD8+ blood T cells from patients with severe aplastic anemia and from healthy subjects underwent deep sequencing of TCR repertoires. In the USA, patient enrollment took place under clinicaltrials.gov protocols 00001620, 01623167, 00001397, 00071045, 00081523 and 00961064. Ficoll-Paque density gradient centrifugation was used to isolate peripheral blood mononuclear cells. Before DNA extraction, CD4+ and CD8+ T cells were sorted with FACS or magnetic beads.

This TCR was recovered from a human donor with aplastic anemia. The specimen sequenced was sorted CD4+, CD8+, or CD8+CD57+ T cells (not recorded which) from PBMCs. The V and J segments used are TRBV10-2 and TRBJ2-7, with TRBD1 identical over 7 junction bases. Here the CDR3 is given as CASSDPGQAFSYEQYF. The bases are TGCGCCAGCAGTGACCCCGGACAGGCGTTCTCCTACGAGCAGTACTTC.